This T cell receptor beta chain was observed in a study of T cells in Graves' hyperthyroidism and ophthalmopathy. It was RNA transcripts that yielded the amplified TCR beta CDR3 regions. TCR CDR3 regions were first amplified by RT-PCR with HTBI primers. MiXCR, applied by TCRdb to the multiplex PCR reads, yields one record per CDR3 protein. The table shows around 280,000 distinct CDR3 sequences, with roughly an eighth occurring only once. Germline V gives CDR1 SGHAT, CDR2 FQNNGV. Germline trimming cut 5 bases from V and 6 bases from J; bases unmatched to any gene: 4. This CDR3 has 15 amino acids. Patients between 18 and 65 years old had hyperthyroidism, newly diagnosed and lasting under 2 months. For the diagnoses, clinical symptoms, serum thyroxine and TRAb, thyroid ultrasound and orbital computed tomography were used.

Sequenced: blood. This TCR was recovered from a woman aged 40 to 49 with Graves' hyperthyroidism. The chain has TRBV11-2 and TRBJ2-1, with 13 bases fitting TRBD2. The CDR3 nucleotides read TGTGCCAGCAGCGTACTAGCGGGAGGGCGCAATGAGCAGTTCTTC. Its protein is CASSVLAGGRNEQFF.